A selection of T cell receptor beta chains follows, all from one sample in a study. From the 5' RACE reads, TCRdb called clonotypes with MiXCR, one entry per CDR3 protein. The sample lists around 30,000 distinct CDR3 sequences, less than 25% occurring once. The specimen was memory CD4+ T cells sorted from blood. These receptors came from a female donor with breast cancer. CDR3s include the opening cysteine and the closing phenylalanine or tryptophan. A D gene is named only where the DNA matches it firmly. Where a row states a size, it is once, few, many or the class of an expanded clone; other rows omit it.

few,TRBJ2-7,TRBV12-3/TRBV12-4,NA,CASSPVTAYEQYF,TGTGCCAGCAGTCCAGTCACAGCGTACGAGCAGTACTTC
many,TRBJ2-2,TRBV9,NA,CASSVPSAVANTGELFF,TGTGCCAGCAGCGTCCCGTCTGCGGTGGCGAACACCGGGGAGCTGTTTTTT
NA,TRBJ1-3,TRBV4-2,TRBD1,CASSPASWTGGNTIYF,TGTGCCAGCAGCCCAGCCTCGTGGACAGGGGGAAACACCATATATTTT
NA,TRBJ2-5,TRBV4-1,TRBD1,CASSQPTGGLGQETQYF,TGCGCCAGCAGCCAACCGACAGGGGGCCTGGGGCAAGAGACCCAGTACTTC
NA,TRBJ1-1,TRBV12-3/TRBV12-4,NA,CASSLDSLPMNTEAFF,TGTGCCAGCAGTTTGGACTCCCTTCCCATGAACACTGAAGCTTTCTTT
NA,TRBJ2-1,TRBV14,TRBD2,CASSEYRTLAGTHEQFF,TGTGCCAGCAGCGAATACCGAACACTAGCGGGAACCCATGAGCAGTTCTTC
many,TRBJ2-1,TRBV5-6,NA,CASSGALSNEQFF,TGTGCCAGCAGCGGTGCTCTAAGCAATGAGCAGTTCTTC
NA,TRBJ1-1,TRBV6-5,NA,CASRQTKNTEAFF,TGTGCCAGCAGACAGACAAAGAACACTGAAGCTTTCTTT
few,TRBJ2-1,TRBV27,TRBD2,CASKTSGGGTLSSYNEQFF,TGTGCCAGCAAGACTAGCGGGGGGGGAACTCTCAGCTCCTACAATGAGCAGTTCTTC
NA,TRBJ1-5,TRBV5-4,NA,CASSFRGSDQPQHF,TGTGCCAGCAGCTTTCGGGGGTCGGATCAGCCCCAGCATTTT
many,TRBJ1-1,TRBV20-1,NA,CSARDRMANTEAFF,TGCAGTGCTAGAGATCGGATGGCAAACACTGAAGCTTTCTTT
medium-sized,TRBJ2-7,TRBV4-1,TRBD2,CASSQRLAEHYEQYF,TGCGCCAGCAGCCAACGGCTAGCGGAACACTACGAGCAGTACTTC
few,TRBJ2-7,TRBV20-1,NA,CSARPTDYYEQYF,TGCAGTGCTAGACCCACCGACTATTACGAGCAGTACTTC
NA,TRBJ2-7,TRBV7-8,NA,CASSAPVGPLHEQYF,TGTGCCAGCAGCGCCCCCGTCGGGCCCCTACACGAGCAGTACTTC
NA,TRBJ1-1,TRBV25-1,NA,CASTEGTEAFF,TGTGCCAGCACTGAGGGGACTGAAGCTTTCTTT
NA,TRBJ1-2,TRBV27,NA,CASSLGKWSYGYTF,TGTGCCAGCAGTTTAGGGAAGTGGAGCTATGGCTACACCTTC
medium-sized,TRBJ2-7,TRBV20-1,TRBD1,CSARGGTVYSYEQYF,TGCAGTGCTAGAGGGGGGACAGTGTACTCCTACGAGCAGTACTTC
NA,TRBJ2-2,TRBV12-3/TRBV12-4,NA,CASSPGTASGELFF,TGTGCCAGCAGCCCAGGGACCGCAAGCGGGGAGCTGTTTTTT
few,TRBJ1-6,TRBV4-1,NA,CASSQPSGRRFNSPLHF,TGCGCCAGCAGCCAACCGTCAGGCAGGAGATTTAATTCACCCCTCCACTTT
NA,TRBJ1-1,TRBV20-1,NA,CSATRDTTEAFF,TGCAGTGCTACCCGGGACACCACTGAAGCTTTCTTT
NA,TRBJ2-2,TRBV9,TRBD2,CASSGLGSGGTTGELFF,TGTGCCAGCAGCGGCTTAGGTAGCGGGGGGACGACCGGGGAGCTGTTTTTT
many,TRBJ2-7,TRBV6-5,NA,CASSTGKLGYEQYF,TGTGCCAGCAGTACAGGGAAGTTAGGCTACGAGCAGTACTTC
few,TRBJ2-5,TRBV27,TRBD2,CASSIAGVRETQYF,TGTGCCAGCAGTATTGCGGGGGTTCGAGAGACCCAGTACTTC
medium-sized,TRBJ1-5,TRBV6-5,NA,CASTGRVGQPQHF,TGTGCCAGCACGGGGAGGGTTGGTCAGCCCCAGCATTTT
few,TRBJ2-2,TRBV27,NA,CASSFQAAGELFF,TGTGCCAGCAGTTTCCAAGCGGCCGGGGAGCTGTTTTTT
many,TRBJ2-7,TRBV5-1,NA,CASSLEDSSYEQYF,TGCGCCAGCAGCTTGGAGGACAGCTCCTACGAGCAGTACTTC
NA,TRBJ2-2,TRBV7-6,TRBD1,CASRTIPGQGSHGELFF,TGTGCCAGCAGGACGATACCGGGACAGGGGTCCCACGGGGAGCTGTTTTTT
NA,TRBJ2-1,TRBV28,NA,CASSLGRGNEQFF,TGTGCCAGCAGTTTGGGCCGAGGGAATGAGCAGTTCTTC
many,TRBJ2-2,TRBV29-1,TRBD1,CSARTGANTGELFF,TGCAGCGCAAGGACAGGGGCGAACACCGGGGAGCTGTTTTTT
many,TRBJ2-7,TRBV6-2/TRBV6-3,NA,CASSYAPAQPSYEQYF,TGTGCCAGCAGTTACGCCCCGGCCCAGCCCTCCTACGAGCAGTACTTC
few,TRBJ1-1,TRBV5-5,NA,CASSYRATSGTEAFF,TGTGCCAGCAGCTACCGGGCCACAAGCGGCACTGAAGCTTTCTTT
NA,TRBJ2-2,TRBV4-2,NA,CASSQEDAYTGELFF,TGTGCCAGCAGCCAAGAGGACGCTTACACCGGGGAGCTGTTTTTT
many,TRBJ2-3,TRBV9,NA,CASSVRAQHTDTQYF,TGTGCCAGCAGCGTACGTGCCCAGCACACAGATACGCAGTATTTT
NA,TRBJ2-1,TRBV5-5,NA,CASSLEGWGLGEQFF,TGTGCCAGCAGCTTGGAGGGTTGGGGTTTGGGTGAGCAGTTCTTC
few,TRBJ2-3,TRBV18,TRBD2,CASSASGGTDTQYF,TGTGCCAGCTCCGCGAGCGGGGGCACAGATACGCAGTATTTT
many,TRBJ2-7,TRBV7-9,NA,CASSLVTGNEQYF,TGTGCCAGCAGCTTAGTTACCGGGAACGAGCAGTACTTC
few,TRBJ1-1,TRBV5-1,TRBD1,CASSATGDPNTEAFF,TGCGCCAGCAGCGCGACAGGGGACCCGAACACTGAAGCTTTCTTT
NA,TRBJ2-7,TRBV28,TRBD2,CASSLKLGLAGGNPYEQYF,TGTGCCAGCAGTTTAAAGCTGGGACTAGCGGGAGGAAACCCCTACGAGCAGTACTTC
NA,TRBJ2-7,TRBV2,TRBD1,CASSGDSDEQYF,TGTGCCAGCAGTGGGGACAGCGACGAGCAGTACTTC
many,TRBJ2-3,TRBV7-2,TRBD1,CASSRQGTGTQYF,TGTGCCAGCAGCCGACAGGGTACGGGTACGCAGTATTTT
few,TRBJ1-6,TRBV5-1,NA,CASTLGGDYNSPLHF,TGCGCCAGCACCCTCGGGGGGGACTATAATTCACCCCTCCACTTT
few,TRBJ2-7,TRBV11-2,NA,CASSPSGRLAYEQYF,TGTGCCAGCAGCCCCTCGGGGAGACTCGCCTACGAGCAGTACTTC